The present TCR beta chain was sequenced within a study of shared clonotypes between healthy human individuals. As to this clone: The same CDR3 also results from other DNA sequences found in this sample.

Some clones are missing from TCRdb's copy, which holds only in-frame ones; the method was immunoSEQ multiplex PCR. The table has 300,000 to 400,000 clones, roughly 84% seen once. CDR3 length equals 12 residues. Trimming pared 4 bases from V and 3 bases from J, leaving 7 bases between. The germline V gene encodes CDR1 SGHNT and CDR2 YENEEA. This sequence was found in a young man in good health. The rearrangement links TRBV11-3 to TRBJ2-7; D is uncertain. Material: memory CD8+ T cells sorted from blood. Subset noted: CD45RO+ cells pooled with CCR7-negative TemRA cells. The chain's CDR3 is CASSSDGYEQYF. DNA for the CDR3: TGTGCCAGCAGCTCCGACGGCTACGAGCAGTACTTC.